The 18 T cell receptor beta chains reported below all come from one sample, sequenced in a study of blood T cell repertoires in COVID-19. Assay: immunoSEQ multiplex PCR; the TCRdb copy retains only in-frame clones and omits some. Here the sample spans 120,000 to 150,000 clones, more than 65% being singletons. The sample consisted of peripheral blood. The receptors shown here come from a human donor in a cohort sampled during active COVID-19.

The CDR3 DNA sequence: TGTGCCAGCAGCTTATCGGAGACTTCTAATGAAAAACTGTTTTTT. Protein sequence: CASSLSETSNEKLFF. The chain carries TRBV7-9 and TRBJ1-4, with D uncertain. V lost 2 bases, J lost 3 bases, and 10 bases lay in between. Germline V CDR1 and CDR2: SEHNR, FQNEAQ (reference sequence). This CDR3 has 15 residues.

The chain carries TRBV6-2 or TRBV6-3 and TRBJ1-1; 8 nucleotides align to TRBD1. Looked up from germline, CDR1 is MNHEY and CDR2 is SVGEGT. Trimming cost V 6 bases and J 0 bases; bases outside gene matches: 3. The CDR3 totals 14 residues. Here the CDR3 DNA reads TGTGCCAGCAGCAGGACAGGGTTGAACACTGAAGCTTTCTTT. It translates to CASSRTGLNTEAFF.

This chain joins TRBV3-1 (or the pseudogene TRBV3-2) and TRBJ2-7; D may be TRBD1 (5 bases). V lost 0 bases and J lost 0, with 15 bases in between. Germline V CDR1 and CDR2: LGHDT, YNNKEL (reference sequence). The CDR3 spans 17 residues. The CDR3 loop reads CASSQDWGPDRSYEQYF. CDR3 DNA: TGTGCCAGCAGCCAAGATTGGGGCCCGGACCGCTCCTACGAGCAGTACTTC.

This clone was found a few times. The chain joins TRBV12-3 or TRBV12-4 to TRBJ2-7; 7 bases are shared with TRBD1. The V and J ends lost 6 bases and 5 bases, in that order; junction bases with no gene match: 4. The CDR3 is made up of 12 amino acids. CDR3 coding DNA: TGTGCCAGCAGCTGGACAGGAGACGAGCAGTACTTC. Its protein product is CASSWTGDEQYF.

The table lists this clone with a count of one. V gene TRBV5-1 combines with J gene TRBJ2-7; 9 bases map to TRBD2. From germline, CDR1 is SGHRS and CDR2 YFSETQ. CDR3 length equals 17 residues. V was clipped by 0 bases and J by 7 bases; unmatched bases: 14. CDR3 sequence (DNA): TGCGCCAGCAGCTTGGCTTTCCAGCGGGGGGCCACTGGGGAGCAGTACTTC. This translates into CASSLAFQRGATGEQYF.

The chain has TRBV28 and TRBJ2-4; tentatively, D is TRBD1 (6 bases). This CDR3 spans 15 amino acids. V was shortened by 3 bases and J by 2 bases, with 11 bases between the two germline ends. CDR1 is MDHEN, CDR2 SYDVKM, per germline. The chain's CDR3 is CASSFRTVTKNIQYF. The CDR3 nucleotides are TGTGCCAGCAGTTTCCGGACAGTCACCAAAAACATTCAGTACTTC.

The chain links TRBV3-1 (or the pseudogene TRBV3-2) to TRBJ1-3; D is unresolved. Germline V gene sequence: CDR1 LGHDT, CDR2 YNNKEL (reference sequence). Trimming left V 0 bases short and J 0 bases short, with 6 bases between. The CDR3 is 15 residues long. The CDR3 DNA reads TGTGCCAGCAGCCAAGATCTCGTCTCTGGAAACACCATATATTTT. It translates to CASSQDLVSGNTIYF.

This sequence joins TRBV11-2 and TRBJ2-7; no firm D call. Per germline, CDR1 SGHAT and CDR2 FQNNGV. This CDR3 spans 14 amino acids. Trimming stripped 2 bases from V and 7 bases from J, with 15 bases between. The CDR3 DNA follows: TGTGCCAGCAGCTTACCCCGCAAGACACGGGAGCAGTACTTC. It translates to CASSLPRKTREQYF. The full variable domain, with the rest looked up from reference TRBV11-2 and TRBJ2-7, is EAGVAQSPRYKIIEKRQSVAFWCNPISGHATLYWYQQILGQGPKLLIQFQNNGVVDDSQLPKDRFSAERLKGVDSTLKIQPAKLEDSAVYLCASSLPRKTREQYFGPGTRLTVT.

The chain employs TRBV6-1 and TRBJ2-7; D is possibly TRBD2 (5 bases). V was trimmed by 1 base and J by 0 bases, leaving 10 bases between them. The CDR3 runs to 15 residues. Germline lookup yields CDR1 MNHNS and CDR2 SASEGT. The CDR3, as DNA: TGTGCCAGCAGTGAAGGGAGGAGTGTCTCCTACGAGCAGTACTTC. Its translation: CASSEGRSVSYEQYF.

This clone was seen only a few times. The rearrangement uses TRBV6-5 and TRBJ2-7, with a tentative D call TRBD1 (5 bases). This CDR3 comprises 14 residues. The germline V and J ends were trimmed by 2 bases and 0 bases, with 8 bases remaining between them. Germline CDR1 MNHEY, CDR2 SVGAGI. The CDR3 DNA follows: TGTGCCAGCAGTTACGGGGCAGTCTCCTACGAGCAGTACTTC. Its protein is CASSYGAVSYEQYF.

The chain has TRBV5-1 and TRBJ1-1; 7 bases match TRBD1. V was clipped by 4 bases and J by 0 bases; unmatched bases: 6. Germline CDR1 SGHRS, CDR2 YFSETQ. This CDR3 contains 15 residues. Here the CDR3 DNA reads TGCGCCAGCAGCGTGGACAGGCGTCTGAACACTGAAGCTTTCTTT. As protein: CASSVDRRLNTEAFF.

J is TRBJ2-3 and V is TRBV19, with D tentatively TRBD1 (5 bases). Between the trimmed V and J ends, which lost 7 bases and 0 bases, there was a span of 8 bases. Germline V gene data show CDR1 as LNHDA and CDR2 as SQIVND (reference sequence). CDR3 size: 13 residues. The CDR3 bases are TGTGCCAGTAATGGGGCGAGCACAGATACGCAGTATTTT. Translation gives CASNGASTDTQYF.

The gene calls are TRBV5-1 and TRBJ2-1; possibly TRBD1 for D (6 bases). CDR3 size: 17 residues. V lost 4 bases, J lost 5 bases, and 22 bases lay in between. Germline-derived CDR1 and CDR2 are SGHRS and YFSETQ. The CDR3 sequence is CASSLLPTGWVDNEQFF. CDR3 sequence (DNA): TGCGCCAGCAGCCTGCTACCTACAGGGTGGGTCGACAATGAGCAGTTCTTC. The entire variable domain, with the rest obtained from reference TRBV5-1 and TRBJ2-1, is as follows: KAGVTQTPRYLIKTRGQQVTLSCSPISGHRSVSWYQQTPGQGLQFLFEYFSETQRNKGNFPGRFSGRQFSNSRSEMNVSTLELGDSALYLCASSLLPTGWVDNEQFFGPGTRLTVL.

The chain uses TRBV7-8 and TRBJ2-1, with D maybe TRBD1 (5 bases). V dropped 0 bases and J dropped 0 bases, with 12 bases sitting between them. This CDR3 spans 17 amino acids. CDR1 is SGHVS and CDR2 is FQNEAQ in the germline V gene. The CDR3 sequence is CASSLAGRLSSYNEQFF. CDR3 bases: TGTGCCAGCAGCTTAGCGGGGCGACTGAGCTCCTACAATGAGCAGTTCTTC.

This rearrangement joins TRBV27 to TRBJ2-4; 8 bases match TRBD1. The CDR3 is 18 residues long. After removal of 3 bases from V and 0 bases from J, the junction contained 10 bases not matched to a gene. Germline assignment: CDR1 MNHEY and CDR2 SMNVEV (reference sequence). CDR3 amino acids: CASSFGQGPDLAKNIQYF. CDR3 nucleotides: TGTGCCAGCAGTTTTGGACAGGGCCCAGACCTAGCCAAAAACATTCAGTACTTC.

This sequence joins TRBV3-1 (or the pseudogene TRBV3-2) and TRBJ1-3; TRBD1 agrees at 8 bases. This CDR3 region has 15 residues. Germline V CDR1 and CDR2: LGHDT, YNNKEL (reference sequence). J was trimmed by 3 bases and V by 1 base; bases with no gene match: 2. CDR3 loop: CASSQGGTGGNTIYF. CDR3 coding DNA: TGTGCCAGCAGCCAAGGGGGGACAGGTGGAAACACCATATATTTT.

The DNA for the CDR3 is TGTGCCAGCAGCCGGGGACTAGCCGGGGATTTAACGCAGTATTTT. Translation gives CASSRGLAGDLTQYF. This chain uses TRBV7-2 with TRBJ2-3, with 9 bases fitting TRBD2. CDR3 length: 15 amino acids. V lost 5 bases and J lost 9; bases outside the gene matches: 12. Per the germline V gene, CDR1 is SGHTA and CDR2 is FQGNSA.

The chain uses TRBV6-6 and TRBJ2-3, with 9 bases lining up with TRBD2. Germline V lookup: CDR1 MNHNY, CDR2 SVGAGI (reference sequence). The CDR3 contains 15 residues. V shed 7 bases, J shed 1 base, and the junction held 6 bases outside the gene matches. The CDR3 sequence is CASNQRGVGTDTQYF. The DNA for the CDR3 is TGTGCCAGCAATCAGCGGGGGGTAGGCACAGATACGCAGTATTTT.